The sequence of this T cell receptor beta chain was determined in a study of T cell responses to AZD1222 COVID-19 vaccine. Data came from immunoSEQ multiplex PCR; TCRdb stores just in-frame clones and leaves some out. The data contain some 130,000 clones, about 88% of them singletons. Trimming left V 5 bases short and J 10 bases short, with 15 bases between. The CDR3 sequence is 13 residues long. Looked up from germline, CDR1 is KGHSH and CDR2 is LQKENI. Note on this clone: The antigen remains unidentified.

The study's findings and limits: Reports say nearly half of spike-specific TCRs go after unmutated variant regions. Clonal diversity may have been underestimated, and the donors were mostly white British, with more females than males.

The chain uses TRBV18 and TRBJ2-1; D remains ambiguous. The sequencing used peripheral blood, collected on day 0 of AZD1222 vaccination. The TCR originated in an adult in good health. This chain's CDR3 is CASSIRASEEQFF. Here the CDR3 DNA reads TGTGCCAGCTCAATACGCGCCTCGGAAGAGCAGTTCTTC.